This T cell receptor (beta chain) was recorded in a study of T cells after yellow fever vaccination. Whole-study findings and limits: Re-detected after boosting: most primary clones, 96% of CD4 and 80% to 90% of CD8.

The CDR3 is 12 amino acids. V lost 7 bases and J 6 bases, leaving 12 bases between the germline ends. The germline V gene has CDR1 LGHNA and CDR2 YNFKEQ. This clonotype was counted at least ten times. Its antigen is currently unknown. TCRdb analysed the 5' RACE reads with MiXCR anew, one entry per CDR3 protein. The sample records 150,000 to 200,000 distinct CDR3 sequences, about a tenth being singletons. The V and J genes are TRBV4-2 and TRBJ1-1, with D tentatively TRBD1 (5 bases). The sequencing used CD8+ T cells sorted from PBMCs, collected 45 days after the yellow fever booster vaccination. The clonotype originates from a man aged 18 to 29 who received the YFV17D yellow fever vaccine. The CDR3 loop reads CASTDWGAEAFF. The CDR3 DNA follows: TGTGCCAGCACCGACTGGGGGGCTGAAGCTTTCTTT.